This TCR beta chain was profiled in a study of blood T cell repertoires in COVID-19. As for the study in general: Sites across the United States, Italy and Spain contributed samples from acute and convalescent COVID-19.

The assay was immunoSEQ multiplex PCR, and TCRdb's table has in-frame clones only and misses some. The table records hundreds of thousands of clones, roughly 90% of them present only once. The CDR3 is 13 residues long. In germline, CDR1 is SGHTA, CDR2 FQGTGA. The ends were cut back, 5 bases at V and 8 bases at J, with 14 bases in the middle. The sequence came from a man aged 35 to 55 with acute or convalescent COVID-19. The rearrangement links TRBV7-3 to TRBJ2-3; the D is unclear. The sequencing input was peripheral blood. CDR3 sequence (DNA): TGTGCCAGCAGCCCATTACCTACGGGTACGCAGTATTTT. Its translation: CASSPLPTGTQYF. The entire variable domain, with the rest obtained from reference TRBV7-3 and TRBJ2-3, is as follows: GAGVSQTPSNKVTEKGKYVELRCDPISGHTALYWYRQSLGQGPEFLIYFQGTGAADDSGLPNDRFFAVRPEGSVSTLKIQRTERGDSAVYLCASSPLPTGTQYFGPGTRLTVL.